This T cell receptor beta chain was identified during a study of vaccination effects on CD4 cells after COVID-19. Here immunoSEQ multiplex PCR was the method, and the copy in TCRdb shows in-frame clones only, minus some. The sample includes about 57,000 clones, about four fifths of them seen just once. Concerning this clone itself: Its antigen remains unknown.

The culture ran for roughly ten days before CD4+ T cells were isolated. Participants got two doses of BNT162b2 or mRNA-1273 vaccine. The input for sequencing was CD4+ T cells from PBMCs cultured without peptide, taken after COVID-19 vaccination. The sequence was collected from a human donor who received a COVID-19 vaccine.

The CDR3 region is CASSHPGGGGSSSPLHF. Here the CDR3 DNA reads TGTGCCAGCAGCCACCCTGGGGGAGGGGGCTCCTCTTCACCCCTCCACTTT. The gene calls are TRBV11-2 and TRBJ1-6, with 7 bases fitting TRBD1. Unmatched junction bases numbered 16, after V lost 5 bases and J lost 9 bases. CDR3 length equals 17 residues. Germline loops: CDR1 SGHAT, CDR2 FQNNGV.